This passage covers 11 T cell receptor beta chains from one sample sequenced in a study of response to subunit inactivated influenza vaccine. TCRdb reanalysed the RT-PCR reads using MiXCR and keeps one entry per CDR3 protein. The table records just under 550,000 distinct CDR3 sequences, approximately 24% of them present only once. These data were likewise used in another study, on T cells expressing NK-cell markers. That source notes: Production of TCR beta cDNA relied on 5'RACE template switching with UMIs.

The starting material was CD4+ T cells sorted from PBMCs, obtained approximately 12 days after vaccination. The receptors here all came from a man in his fifties or sixties who received an inactivated influenza vaccine.

The CDR3 sequence: CASRSMFAGLLYNEQFF. The CDR3 bases are TGTGCCAGCAGGTCGATGTTCGCGGGATTACTCTACAATGAGCAGTTCTTC. The rearrangement uses TRBV11-2 and TRBJ2-1, with D possibly being TRBD2 (6 bases). The CDR3 spans 17 residues. The germline CDR1 and CDR2 sequences are SGHAT and FQNNGV. Trimming took 6 bases from V and 3 from J, leaving 21 bases between them.

This chain joins TRBV12-3 or TRBV12-4 and TRBJ2-7; TRBD1 matches at 8 bases. There are 15 residues in the CDR3. The J segment lost 3 bases and the V segment lost 2 bases, leaving 6 bases of the junction unmatched. CDR3 bases: TGTGCCAGCAGTTTAAGTCAGGGGGCAGTCTACGAGCAGTACTTC. Protein sequence: CASSLSQGAVYEQYF.

This clonotype was seen ten or more times. The chain joins TRBV7-9 to TRBJ2-1; D call uncertain. The CDR3 covers 15 residues. Germline CDR1 is SEHNR and CDR2 is FQNEAQ (reference sequence). Trimming shortened V by 1 base and J by 3 bases, and 10 bases separated the two germline ends. The DNA of the CDR3 is TGTGCCAGCAGCTTAGGACGCTCACTCTACAATGAGCAGTTCTTC. Translating gives CASSLGRSLYNEQFF.

V usage is TRBV4-2 and J usage is TRBJ2-5; 9 bases line up with TRBD2. The CDR3 length is 15 residues. After removal of 1 base from V and 5 bases from J, the junction contained 5 bases not matched to a gene. CDR1 is LGHNA and CDR2 is YNFKEQ in the germline V gene. The CDR3 protein is CASSQGSGGRETQYF. The DNA of the CDR3 is TGTGCCAGCAGCCAAGGAAGCGGGGGGCGGGAGACCCAGTACTTC.

The chain has TRBV5-5 and TRBJ2-7; D is uncertain. Trimming cost V 2 bases and J 3 bases, with 9 bases left between them. The CDR3 is made up of 13 amino acids. Germline-derived CDR1 and CDR2 are SGHKS and YYEKEE (reference sequence). The CDR3 spells CASSLSPGYEQYF. The CDR3 nucleotides are TGTGCCAGCAGCTTAAGTCCCGGCTACGAGCAGTACTTC.

Notes on this clonotype: The junction departs from the called germline gene at one end, perhaps through a read error. The V call is TRBV7-7, the J call TRBJ2-1; a weak D match, TRBD1 (5 bases). Germline-derived CDR1 and CDR2 are SSHAT and FNYEAQ (reference sequence). This CDR3 contains 16 residues. The CDR3 protein is CASSLGWGPRFNEQFF. In DNA form, the CDR3 reads TGTGCTAGCAGCTTGGGGTGGGGCCCCAGGTTCAATGAGCAGTTCTTC.

This clonotype was counted a few times. This chain joins TRBV20-1 and TRBJ2-2; the D is unclear. This CDR3 is built from 15 residues. The germline V gene encodes CDR1 DFQATT and CDR2 SNEGSKA (reference sequence). With 5 bases removed from V and 2 bases from J, the gap between germline ends came to 15 bases. The CDR3 nucleotides read TGCAGTGCTGCCGTCGGAACTCCTAACACCGGGGAGCTGTTTTTT. Translation: CSAAVGTPNTGELFF.

The chain recombines TRBV29-1 with TRBJ2-5; 7 bases match TRBD2. J gave up 9 bases and V 4 bases, and 14 bases lay outside the gene matches. Germline V gene sequence: CDR1 SQVTM, CDR2 ANQGSEA. The CDR3 spans 14 residues. The CDR3 region has the DNA TGCAGCGTTGCAGTCGGGGGGAAGGCCCGGGCCCAGTACTTC. This encodes CSVAVGGKARAQYF.

The CDR3 region has the DNA TGTGCCAGCAGCCCGACGACAGACGAGCAGTACTTC. Translated: CASSPTTDEQYF. The chain joins TRBV7-8 to TRBJ2-7; possibly TRBD1 for D (5 bases). The CDR3 sequence is 12 residues long. The germline gives CDR1 SGHVS, CDR2 FQNEAQ. V was cut by 5 bases and J by 5 bases, with 10 bases left in between.

The genes are TRBV14 and TRBJ1-5, with D unclear. Germline CDR1 and CDR2: SGHDN and FVKESK. Trimming removed 11 bases from V and 5 bases from J, with 4 bases in between. This CDR3 comprises 9 residues. The DNA of the CDR3 is TGTGCCCGGCATCAGCCCCAGCATTTT. Translated, it gives CARHQPQHF.

There are a few counts of this clonotype. V and J are TRBV5-1 and TRBJ2-5, with TRBD1 identical over 7 bases. This CDR3 is built from 15 residues. Trimming took 5 bases from V and 1 from J; bases not matched to a gene: 8. Looked up from germline, CDR1 is SGHRS and CDR2 is YFSETQ. CDR3 residues: CASRITGTAQETQYF. In DNA, the CDR3 is TGCGCCAGCAGAATAACCGGGACAGCCCAAGAGACCCAGTACTTC. Filled out from reference TRBV5-1 and TRBJ2-5, the complete variable domain reads KAGVTQTPRYLIKTRGQQVTLSCSPISGHRSVSWYQQTPGQGLQFLFEYFSETQRNKGNFPGRFSGRQFSNSRSEMNVSTLELGDSALYLCASRITGTAQETQYFGPGTRLLVL.